This TCR beta chain was sequenced in a study of response to subunit inactivated influenza vaccine. Study-wide results and limits: Authors proposed each seasonal influenza vaccination draws in few new T cells.

This clonotype was observed at least ten times. The antigen is not known. CDR3 length: 16 residues. Trimming took 2 bases from V and 7 from J; bases not matched to a gene: 9. CDR1 SGHRS and CDR2 YFSETQ come from the germline V gene. TCRdb fed the RT-PCR reads into MiXCR, producing one record per CDR3 protein. The data show about 700,000 distinct CDR3 sequences, approximately 14% seen once. This rearrangement joins TRBV5-1 to TRBJ2-1, with 10 bases identical to TRBD2. The TCR comes from a man aged 45 to 65 who received an inactivated influenza vaccine. Specimen: PBMCs from blood, collected 14 to 15 days before vaccination. The CDR3 is CASSFQGTSARNEQFF. CDR3 DNA: TGCGCCAGCAGCTTCCAGGGGACTAGCGCCCGAAATGAGCAGTTCTTC.